This entry features one TCR beta chain sequence. A far larger clone is just one base off, so this is likely a read error. This sample is part of a study of regulatory T cells in long-lasting Graves disease. Arm-PCR of CDR3 regions and iRepertoire HTBI primers were the basis on which TCR beta libraries were built. One entry per CDR3 protein results from TCRdb running MiXCR on the multiplex PCR reads. The repertoire holds more than 450,000 distinct CDR3 sequences, about 12% seen once, with over 7% in the top ten. Time point denoted: newly diagnosed GD, antithyroid drugs for less than 3 months. PBMCs provided the RNA from which the TCR library was made. Trimming cost V 5 bases and J 3 bases, with 13 bases left between them. The length of the CDR3 is 15 residues. The germline CDR1 and CDR2 sequences are MNHEY and SMNVEV (reference sequence). These data were likewise used in another study, on T cells in Graves' hyperthyroidism and ophthalmopathy.

The V call is TRBV27, the J call TRBJ2-2; D call uncertain. The source is a woman in her twenties or thirties with Graves disease. Here the sequenced sample was peripheral blood mononuclear cells (PBMCs), taken at new diagnosis, from a patient treated with antithyroid drugs. The CDR3 here is CASSDLQRDTGELFF. The CDR3 region has the DNA TGTGCCAGCAGTGATTTGCAACGAGACACCGGGGAGCTGTTTTTT.